These T cell receptor beta chains were read from a single sample in a study of T cell repertoires in cytomegalovirus infection. Via MiXCR, TCRdb re-called the reads, giving one row per CDR3 protein. The table records roughly 500,000 distinct CDR3 sequences, about 11% of them present only once. Sequencing used PBMCs. These receptors were collected from a human donor in good health (CMV status not recorded). Some clones in this sample may be carry-over from other donors' samples. The CDR3 runs from the conserved cysteine through the conserved F or W. The order of the fields is V gene, J gene, clone size, D gene, CDR3 protein, CDR3 DNA. The D gene is left open where the match is weak. For some rows the clone size is stated as once, few or many, or as a class when expanded; others skip it.

TRBV5-1,TRBJ2-7,many,TRBD1,CASSWDRWASPHF,TGCGCCAGCAGCTGGGACAGGTGGGCCAGCCCGCACTTC
TRBV20-1,TRBJ2-2,many,.,CSASGGNTGELFF,TGCAGTGCTAGTGGTGGGAACACCGGGGAGCTGTTTTTT
TRBV3-1,TRBJ2-5,.,TRBD1,CASSGGQGQETQYF,TGTGCCAGCAGCGGCGGACAGGGACAAGAGACCCAGTACTTC
TRBV20-1,TRBJ2-1,few,TRBD2,CSASLAGYEQFF,TGCAGTGCTAGCCTAGCGGGGTATGAGCAGTTCTTC
TRBV7-9,TRBJ1-4,few,.,CASSGEHPTNEKLFF,TGTGCCAGCAGCGGTGAACACCCAACTAATGAAAAACTGTTTTTT
TRBV18,TRBJ1-6,many,.,CASSPRAGQFYNSPLHF,TGTGCCAGCTCACCACGCGCAGGACAATTCTATAATTCACCCCTCCACTTT
TRBV24-1,TRBJ2-7,.,TRBD1,CATSDRGTARYEQYF,TGTGCCACCAGTGACCGAGGGACAGCCAGATACGAGCAGTACTTC
TRBV12-3/TRBV12-4,TRBJ2-7,many,.,CASSAPGRRREQYF,TGTGCCAGCAGTGCCCCAGGGAGGAGGAGAGAGCAGTACTTC
TRBV19,TRBJ2-5,many,TRBD2,CASSRPSGGKETQYF,TGTGCCAGTAGTCGCCCTAGCGGGGGGAAAGAGACCCAGTACTTC
TRBV5-1,TRBJ1-3,many,.,CASSLDGVGNTIYF,TGCGCCAGCAGCTTGGACGGCGTGGGAAACACCATATATTTT
TRBV7-3,TRBJ2-1,many,TRBD1,CASSKDRDNEQFF,TGTGCCAGCAGCAAGGACAGGGACAATGAGCAGTTCTTC
TRBV6-1,TRBJ2-1,many,.,CASRPPGRIYNEQFF,TGTGCCAGCAGGCCGCCGGGACGGATCTACAATGAGCAGTTCTTC
TRBV7-3,TRBJ2-1,many,TRBD2,CASSPSGLAGGGSSYNEQFF,TGTGCCAGCAGCCCCTCGGGACTAGCGGGAGGTGGGAGCTCCTACAATGAGCAGTTCTTC
TRBV5-4,TRBJ2-1,few,TRBD2,CASSLAGGSDEQFF,TGTGCCAGCAGCTTGGCGGGAGGTTCGGATGAGCAGTTCTTC
TRBV11-2,TRBJ2-1,many,.,CASSFGFLLGREGADNEQFF,TGTGCCAGCAGCTTCGGGTTCCTATTAGGGCGGGAAGGAGCTGACAATGAGCAGTTCTTC
TRBV6-4,TRBJ2-3,many,TRBD1,CASSPGQGSTDTQYF,TGTGCCAGCAGTCCGGGACAGGGGAGCACAGATACGCAGTATTTT
TRBV6-5,TRBJ2-2,.,TRBD2,CASSYSRTSGSKTGELFF,TGTGCCAGCAGTTACTCGAGAACTAGCGGGAGTAAGACCGGGGAGCTGTTTTTT
TRBV9,TRBJ1-3,.,.,CASSVVSGLSGNTIYF,TGTGCCAGCAGCGTAGTGTCAGGGCTCTCTGGAAACACCATATATTTT
TRBV12-3/TRBV12-4,TRBJ1-2,many,.,CASSLGHDRGYTF,TGTGCCAGCAGTCTGGGACACGACCGGGGCTACACCTTC
TRBV6-5,TRBJ2-7,many,.,CASSYSGVSTITPYEQYF,TGTGCCAGCAGTTACTCGGGGGTTAGTACGATCACCCCCTACGAGCAGTACTTC
TRBV20-1,TRBJ2-7,many,.,CSARDRPYEQYF,TGCAGTGCTAGGGACCGTCCCTACGAGCAGTACTTC
TRBV14,TRBJ2-5,few,TRBD2,CASSQKGLAGNQETQYF,TGTGCCAGCAGCCAGAAGGGGCTAGCGGGCAATCAAGAGACCCAGTACTTC